The clone carrying this T cell receptor beta chain was seen once. The entry originates in a study of OX40 agonist ivuxolimab in advanced cancers. With 6 bases clipped from V and 6 bases from J, the junction kept 12 bases outside the gene matches. Germline V lookup: CDR1 LNHDA, CDR2 SQIVND (reference sequence). This CDR3 comprises 16 residues. The table came from immunoSEQ multiplex PCR; TCRdb's copy has only in-frame clones and leaves some out. This repertoire shows fewer than 15,000 clones, around nine tenths found once; its top ten account for around 45%. The input for sequencing was CD4+ or CD8+ T cells sorted from blood, taken in a trial of the OX40 agonist ivuxolimab. The V gene is TRBV19, the J gene TRBJ2-1, with 9 bases lining up with TRBD2. The receptor was derived from an adult with an advanced solid tumor such as melanoma, head and neck, liver or kidney cancer. The CDR3: CASRPGVGLAFNEQFF. The CDR3, as DNA: TGTGCCAGTAGACCGGGGGTGGGACTAGCCTTCAATGAGCAGTTCTTC.